The subject of this entry is one T cell receptor (beta chain). Enrollment of patients from Seattle took place during active infection, with longitudinal follow-up. This record belongs to a study of blood T cell repertoires in COVID-19. As for the study in general: Whether acute or convalescent, the COVID-19 samples came from the United States, Italy and Spain. The analysed material was cDNA or gDNA that came from T cells, B-cell-depleted T cells, or PBMCs.

Original data processing: Cell counts per sample came from amplifying reference gene primers. Produced via immunoSEQ multiplex PCR; TCRdb's table is partial and in-frame only. Clonal size and the V and J genes are those of that table, whereas D and trimming came from the DNA. This sample carries fewer than 300,000 clones, more than 65% of them seen once, and the ten largest clones take around 16%. V gave up 3 bases and J gave up 5 bases; unmatched junction bases: 8. Per germline, CDR1 MNHEY and CDR2 SMNVEV (reference sequence). This CDR3 contains 15 residues. The TCR sequence derives from a person aged 65 to 85 with COVID-19, enrolled during active disease. The chain couples TRBV27 to TRBJ2-3; the match to TRBD1 covers 7 bases. Material for sequencing was peripheral blood. This CDR3 reads CASSFYSQGKDTQYF. The CDR3 nucleotides are TGTGCCAGCAGTTTTTATTCACAGGGGAAAGATACGCAGTATTTT.